This record covers a single TCR beta chain. Sequencing was performed with immunoSEQ multiplex PCR; in TCRdb, only in-frame clones are kept and a portion is missing. Of roughly 380,000 clones in the sample, about 85% are singletons; the top ten hold roughly 3.6%. The CDR3 extends over 17 amino acids. Looked up from germline, CDR1 is MNHEY and CDR2 is SMNVEV (reference sequence). The germline V and J ends were trimmed by 5 bases and 2 bases, with 20 bases remaining between them. The sample belongs to a study of blood T cell repertoires in COVID-19. As for the study in general: COVID-19 samples from acute and convalescent phases originated in the United States, Italy and Spain.

Sequencing was done on a sample of peripheral blood. The TCR originated in a woman between 18 and 30 years old with acute or convalescent COVID-19. The chain uses TRBV27 and TRBJ2-3; tentatively, D is TRBD1 (7 bases). CDR3 sequence reads: CASSHSLEGAYTDTQYF. The CDR3 nucleotides read TGTGCCAGCAGTCACTCATTGGAGGGGGCCTACACAGATACGCAGTATTTT.